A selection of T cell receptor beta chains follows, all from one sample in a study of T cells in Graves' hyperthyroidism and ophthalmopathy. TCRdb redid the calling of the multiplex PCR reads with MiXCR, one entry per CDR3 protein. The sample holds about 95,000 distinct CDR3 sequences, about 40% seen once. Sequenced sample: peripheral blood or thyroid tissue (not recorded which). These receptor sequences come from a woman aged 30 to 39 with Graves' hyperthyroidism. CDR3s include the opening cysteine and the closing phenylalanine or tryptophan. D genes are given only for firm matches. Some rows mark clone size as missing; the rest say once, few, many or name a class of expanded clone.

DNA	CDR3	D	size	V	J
TGTGCCCCCATGGCAGGCACTGAAGCTTTCTTT	CAPMAGTEAFF	NA	NA	TRBV15	TRBJ1-1
TGCGCCAGCAGTACCCCTTCTTTGCGTGGTGGCTACACCTTC	CASSTPSLRGGYTF	NA	NA	TRBV10-2	TRBJ1-2
TGCAGCGCCCAACTACCGGGACAGGGTGACGGCTACACCTTC	CSAQLPGQGDGYTF	TRBD1	NA	TRBV29-1	TRBJ1-2
TGCGCCAGCAGCTTAGAACGGTTGAACACTGAAGCTTTCTTT	CASSLERLNTEAFF	NA	many	TRBV5-1	TRBJ1-1
TGTGCCAGCAGCTCTATGGACAGGGGGCACGAGCAGTACTTC	CASSSMDRGHEQYF	TRBD1	many	TRBV7-8	TRBJ2-7
TGTGCCAGCAGCCAAGATTCGACGACGGTACACTATGGCTACACCTTC	CASSQDSTTVHYGYTF	NA	many	TRBV4-2	TRBJ1-2
TGTGCCAGCAGTTTAGGGCAGACAAGGAATGAAAAACTGTTTTTT	CASSLGQTRNEKLFF	NA	NA	TRBV28	TRBJ1-4
TGTGCCAGCAGAAACGGACAGGGGGGGGAAGCTTTCTTT	CASRNGQGGEAFF	TRBD1	many	TRBV27	TRBJ1-1
TGCGCCAGCAGCAAGGGACAGTCGTCCTACGAGCAGTACTTC	CASSKGQSSYEQYF	TRBD1	NA	TRBV10-2	TRBJ2-7
TGTGCCACCACGGTAGACAGGGGGGCTTACGAGCAGTACTTC	CATTVDRGAYEQYF	TRBD1	NA	TRBV15	TRBJ2-7
TGTGCCAGCAGCTCCGGGACAGGGGTGTTAGAGACCCAGTACTTC	CASSSGTGVLETQYF	TRBD1	NA	TRBV7-9	TRBJ2-5
TGTGCCAGCAGGGCCGGGACAGGGGTGAATCAGCCCCAGCATTTT	CASRAGTGVNQPQHF	TRBD1	many	TRBV28	TRBJ1-5
TGTGCCAGCAGTTCCCGACAGATACAAGAGACCCAGTACTTC	CASSSRQIQETQYF	NA	many	TRBV28	TRBJ2-5
TGTGCCACCAGTGAGCGGGACGGGACCGGGGAGCTGTTTTTT	CATSERDGTGELFF	NA	few	TRBV24-1	TRBJ2-2
TGTGCCAGCAGGCTCCGGGCCAGAGGCGCTGAAGCTTTCTTT	CASRLRARGAEAFF	NA	NA	TRBV7-2	TRBJ1-1
TGTGCCAGCAGCCTAACCTCACTAGCGGGAGTACCATACGAGCAGTACTTC	CASSLTSLAGVPYEQYF	TRBD2	many	TRBV7-3	TRBJ2-7
TGTGCCAGCAGTTCTAGACAGGGGGCCTGTGGCTACACCTTC	CASSSRQGACGYTF	TRBD1	NA	TRBV28	TRBJ1-2
TGTGCCAGCCGACAGGGTTCCTCTCCTCGAGAGACCCAGCATTTT	CASRQGSSPRETQHF	TRBD1	NA	TRBV2	TRBJ1-5
TGCGCCAGCTGGCCCCCAGACAGGGGCCCTTTGAACACTGAAGCTTTCTTT	CASWPPDRGPLNTEAFF	TRBD1	NA	TRBV5-1	TRBJ1-1
TGTGCCAGCAGACCTATCCATTCGACAGGGGGTAATGAAAAACTGTTTTTT	CASRPIHSTGGNEKLFF	TRBD1	many	TRBV28	TRBJ1-4
TGTGCCAGCAGTGCCTCCCAAGGGAGTTATAGCAATCAGCCCCAGCATTTT	CASSASQGSYSNQPQHF	NA	many	TRBV6-1	TRBJ1-5
TGTGCCAGCAGCGTAGGGAGCTCGGGGTGGCAAGAGACCCATTACTTC	CASSVGSSGWQETHYF	NA	NA	TRBV9	TRBJ2-5
TGTGCCAGCAGAAAGGGACTAGCGGTGGGATACGAGCAGTACTTC	CASRKGLAVGYEQYF	TRBD2	many	TRBV28	TRBJ2-7
TGTGCCAGTAGGCGGGGACAGGAATACTCTGGGGCCAACGTCCTGACTTTC	CASRRGQEYSGANVLTF	TRBD1	many	TRBV19	TRBJ2-6